This T cell receptor beta chain derives from a study of T cell responses to AZD1222 COVID-19 vaccine. V lost 3 bases and J 11 bases, leaving 15 bases between the germline ends. Germline CDR1 SGHDT, CDR2 YYEEEE. CDR3 length: 14 residues. Libraries were prepared by immunoSEQ multiplex PCR; TCRdb keeps only in-frame clonotypes and omits some of them. The profile covers more than 110,000 clones, with roughly 90% appearing a single time and around 3.3% taken by the ten largest. The sequencing used peripheral blood, collected 28 days after the second AZD1222 dose. The source of this sequence is an adult who received the AZD1222 COVID-19 vaccine. The V gene is TRBV5-6, the J gene TRBJ1-6, with D unresolved. This CDR3 reads CASSSGNPWTPLHF. The CDR3 nucleotides read TGTGCCAGCAGCTCTGGGAACCCGTGGACACCCCTCCACTTT.